A single sample is the source of the 5 T cell receptor beta chains below, sequenced in a study of cytomegalovirus exposure and HLA in healthy donors. PCR involved 60 Vbeta and 13 Jbeta primers. Method: immunoSEQ multiplex PCR; TCRdb's copy keeps in-frame clones and lacks some. The table shows fewer than 200,000 clones, with approximately 12% occurring only once. Sequenced material: PBMCs. All receptors derive from a man aged 50-59 years in good health and CMV-seropositive.

The V call is TRBV13, the J call TRBJ1-6; D not resolved. CDR1 is PRHDT and CDR2 is FYEKMQ in the germline V gene (reference sequence). Trimming pared 6 bases from V and 0 bases from J, leaving 15 bases between. The CDR3 covers 17 residues. CDR3 nucleotide sequence: TGTGCCAGCAGTACTAAGACTTCGGGCTCCTATAATTCACCCCTCCACTTT. This codes for CASSTKTSGSYNSPLHF. The full variable domain, completed using reference TRBV13 and TRBJ1-6, is AAGVIQSPRHLIKEKRETATLKCYPIPRHDTVYWYQQGPGQDPQFLISFYEKMQSDKGSIPDRFSAQQFSDYHSELNMSSLELGDSALYFCASSTKTSGSYNSPLHFGNGTRLTVT.

The gene calls are TRBV6-1 and TRBJ1-6; no clear D. Germline CDR1 and CDR2: MNHNS and SASEGT. The CDR3 runs to 13 residues. The V and J ends lost 8 bases and 5 bases respectively, with 10 bases between them. DNA for the CDR3: TGTGCCAGCTACCGAGACAATAATTCACCCCTCCACTTT. Amino acids: CASYRDNNSPLHF.

This clone was recorded a few times. This sequence joins TRBV7-2 and TRBJ1-2, with TRBD1 as a possible D gene (6 bases). V gave up 5 bases and J gave up 4 bases, with 20 bases separating them. Germline CDR1 SGHTA, CDR2 FQGNSA. The CDR3 has 16 amino acids. DNA for the CDR3: TGTGCCAGCAGCGCCGACAGGCCTAACCCTTCCTATGGCTACACCTTC. As protein: CASSADRPNPSYGYTF.

This clone has only a few counts. This chain joins TRBV15 and TRBJ1-2; 7 positions match TRBD1. V lost 5 bases to trimming and J lost 8 bases; unmatched junction nucleotides: 5. CDR3 size: 12 residues. The V gene's germline CDR1 is LNHNV and CDR2 YYDKDF (reference sequence). The CDR3 bases are TGTGCCACCAGCCCTCGACAGGGAGGCTACACCTTC. Protein: CATSPRQGGYTF.

This clone was detected only a few times. The chain links TRBV19 to TRBJ2-7; maybe TRBD2 (6 bases). CDR1 and CDR2 from the germline V gene are LNHDA and SQIVND (reference sequence). This CDR3 contains 13 residues. With 4 bases removed from V and 6 bases from J, the gap between germline ends came to 13 bases. The CDR3 here is CASSRGEGLEQYF. CDR3 DNA: TGTGCCAGTAGTAGGGGGGAAGGGCTCGAGCAGTACTTC.